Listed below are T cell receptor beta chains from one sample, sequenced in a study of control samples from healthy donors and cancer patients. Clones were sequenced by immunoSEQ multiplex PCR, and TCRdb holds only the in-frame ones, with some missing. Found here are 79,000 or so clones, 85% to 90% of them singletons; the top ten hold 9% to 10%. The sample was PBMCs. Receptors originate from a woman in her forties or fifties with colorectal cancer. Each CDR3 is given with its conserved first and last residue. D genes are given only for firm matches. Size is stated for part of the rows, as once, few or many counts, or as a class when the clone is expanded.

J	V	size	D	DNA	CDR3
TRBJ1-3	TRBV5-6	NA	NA	TGTGCCAGCAGCTTGGAGGCCAGGGCTGGAAACACCATATATTTT	CASSLEARAGNTIYF
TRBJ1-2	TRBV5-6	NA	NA	TGTGCCAGCAGCAACCGGGGGGGCGATGGCTACACCTTC	CASSNRGGDGYTF
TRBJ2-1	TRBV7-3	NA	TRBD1	TGTGCCAGCAGCTATCCGGGACAGGGGGTCAATGAGCAGTTCTTC	CASSYPGQGVNEQFF
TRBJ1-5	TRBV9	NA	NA	TGTGCCAGCAGCGTAGGACTCGGTCAGCCCCAGCATTTT	CASSVGLGQPQHF
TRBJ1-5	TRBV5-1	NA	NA	TGCGCCAGCAGCCCCCAGGGACTTAGCAATCAGCCCCAGCATTTT	CASSPQGLSNQPQHF
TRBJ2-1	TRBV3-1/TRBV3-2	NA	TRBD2	TGTGCCAGCAGCCAGGCTACTAGCGGGGGGGCCAGGGAGCAGTTCTTC	CASSQATSGGAREQFF
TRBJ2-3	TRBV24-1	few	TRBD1	TGTGCCACCATGGGACAGGGGTCGACAGATACGCAGTATTTT	CATMGQGSTDTQYF
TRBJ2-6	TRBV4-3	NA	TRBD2	TGCGCCAGCAGCCAAGATTTCCTAGCGGGGGGACGGTCCTCTGGGGCCAACGTCCTGACTTTC	CASSQDFLAGGRSSGANVLTF
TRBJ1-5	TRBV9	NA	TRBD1	TGTGCCAGCAGCGCCACAGGGGGAAGGCAGCCCCAGCATTTT	CASSATGGRQPQHF
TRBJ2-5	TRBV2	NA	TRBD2	TGTGCCACCAAGCGGACCGGAGGGCGGGGGGAGACCCAGTACTTC	CATKRTGGRGETQYF
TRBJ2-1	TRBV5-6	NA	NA	TGTGCCAGCAGCTTGTTCGGGATCGGCTCCTACAATGAGCAGTTCTTC	CASSLFGIGSYNEQFF
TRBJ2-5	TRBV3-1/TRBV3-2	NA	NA	TGTGCCAGCAGTCCCGCGGGGGAGACCCAGTACTTC	CASSPAGETQYF
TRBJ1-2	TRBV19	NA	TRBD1	TGTGCCAGTGCCGGGACAGGGGGAGTCTATGGCTACACCTTC	CASAGTGGVYGYTF
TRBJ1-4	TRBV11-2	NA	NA	TGTGCCAGCAGCCGAAGGAGGGGGGAGACTTATAATGAAAAACTGTTTTTT	CASSRRRGETYNEKLFF
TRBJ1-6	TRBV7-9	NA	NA	TGTGCCAGCAGCTTAGACAGGAGTAATTCACCCCTCCACTTT	CASSLDRSNSPLHF
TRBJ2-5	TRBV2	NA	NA	TGTGCCAGCCGCAGGGATATGGAGACCCAGTACTTC	CASRRDMETQYF
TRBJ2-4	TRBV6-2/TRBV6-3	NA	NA	TGTGCCAGCAGTTACAGGGGGGACAAATTGTACTTC	CASSYRGDKLYF
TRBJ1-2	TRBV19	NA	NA	TGTGCCAGTAGTATTGCTTCTCCCCCCTATGGCTACACCTTC	CASSIASPPYGYTF
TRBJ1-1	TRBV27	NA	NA	TGTGCCAGCAGAAATACAGGACTCACTGAAGCTTTCTTT	CASRNTGLTEAFF
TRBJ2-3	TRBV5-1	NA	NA	TGCGCCAGCAGCCTGCGGGGTTTCGGCACAGATACGCAGTATTTT	CASSLRGFGTDTQYF
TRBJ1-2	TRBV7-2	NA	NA	TGTGCCAGCAGCAACGACAGATCTAACTATGGCTACACCTTC	CASSNDRSNYGYTF
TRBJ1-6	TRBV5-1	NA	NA	TGCGCCAGCAGGGGCCCCGGACTCTCCTATAATTCACCCCTCCACTTT	CASRGPGLSYNSPLHF
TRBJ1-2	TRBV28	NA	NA	TGTGCCGCCTCATTAGAGGGTTCAAGGGGCTACACCTTC	CAASLEGSRGYTF
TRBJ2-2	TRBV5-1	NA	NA	TGCGCCAGCAGCTGGGGGAACACCGGGGAGCTGTTTTTT	CASSWGNTGELFF
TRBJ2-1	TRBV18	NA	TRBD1	TGTGCCAGCTCACTACGGACAGGGGGCAATGAGCAGTTCTTC	CASSLRTGGNEQFF
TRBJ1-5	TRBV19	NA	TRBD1	TGTGCCAGTCAAAGGGACAGGGACCAGCCCCAGCATTTT	CASQRDRDQPQHF
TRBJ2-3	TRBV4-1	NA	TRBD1	TGCGCCAGCAGCCTAGGACAGGGAGCAGATACGCAGTATTTT	CASSLGQGADTQYF
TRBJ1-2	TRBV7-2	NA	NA	TGTGCCAGCAGCTTTTACAGGCTCAACTATGGCTACACCTTC	CASSFYRLNYGYTF
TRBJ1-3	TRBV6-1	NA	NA	TGTGCCAGCAGTGGAGCCCCCAGCTTGTACACCATATATTTT	CASSGAPSLYTIYF
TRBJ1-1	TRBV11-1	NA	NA	TGTGCCAGCAGCTTGCAGACGAACACTGAAGCTTTCTTT	CASSLQTNTEAFF
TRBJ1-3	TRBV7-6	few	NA	TGTGCCAGCAGCGGAAGATTGGGAGTGGGCTCTGGAAACACCATATATTTT	CASSGRLGVGSGNTIYF
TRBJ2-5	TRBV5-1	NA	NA	TGCGCCAGCACGGCGGACCAAGAGACCCAGTACTTC	CASTADQETQYF
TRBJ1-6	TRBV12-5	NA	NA	TGTGCTAGTGGTTTGCCTCCGACGGATTCTATGCATTCACCCCTCCACTTT	CASGLPPTDSMHSPLHF
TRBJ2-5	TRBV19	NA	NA	TGTGCCAGTAGCCAACAGGGATTGGCCCAGTACTTC	CASSQQGLAQYF
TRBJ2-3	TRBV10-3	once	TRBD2	TGTGCCATCGGCTCGGCGGGGGGGTCAGATACGCAGTATTTT	CAIGSAGGSDTQYF
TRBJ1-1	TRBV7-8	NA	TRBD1	TGTGCCAGCAGCGCCTCCGGGACAGCGAACACTGAAGCTTTCTTT	CASSASGTANTEAFF
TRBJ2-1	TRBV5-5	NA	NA	TGTGCCAGCAGCTTTGGTGGACGCAACAATGAGCAGTTCTTC	CASSFGGRNNEQFF
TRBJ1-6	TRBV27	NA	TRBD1	TGTGCCAGCAGCACGACAGGGTACAATTCACCCCTCCACTTT	CASSTTGYNSPLHF
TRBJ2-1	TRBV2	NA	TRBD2	TGTGCCAGCAGTCTGGGGACTAGCGCCCACAATGAGCAGTTCTTC	CASSLGTSAHNEQFF
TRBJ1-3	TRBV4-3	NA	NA	TGCGCCAGCAGCCAAGGGACGGACTCTGGAAACACCATATATTTT	CASSQGTDSGNTIYF
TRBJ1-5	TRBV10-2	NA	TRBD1	TGCGCCAGCAGTGAAGGGGCGACAGGGGTTAGCAATCAGCCCCAGCATTTT	CASSEGATGVSNQPQHF
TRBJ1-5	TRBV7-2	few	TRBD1	TGTGCCAGCAGCTTAGGAGGGACAGGCAATCAGCCCCAGCATTTT	CASSLGGTGNQPQHF
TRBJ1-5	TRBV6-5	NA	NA	TGTGCCAGCAGCAACCGTGGACAGTATCAGCCCCAGCATTTT	CASSNRGQYQPQHF
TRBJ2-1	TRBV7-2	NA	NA	TGTGCCAGCAGCGACACTAGGTATGAGCAGTTCTTC	CASSDTRYEQFF
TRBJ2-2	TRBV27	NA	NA	TGTGCCAGCAGTTTGGGGGACACCGGGGAGCTGTTTTTT	CASSLGDTGELFF
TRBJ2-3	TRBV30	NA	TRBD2	TGTGCCTGGAGTACTAGCGGCGCAGATACGCAGTATTTT	CAWSTSGADTQYF
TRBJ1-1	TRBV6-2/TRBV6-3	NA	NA	TGTGCCAGCAGTTACGATGACAGGCTTGAAGCTTTCTTT	CASSYDDRLEAFF
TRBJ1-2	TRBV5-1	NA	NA	TGCGCCAGCAGCTTGTTTTCCCATTATTATGGCTACACCTTC	CASSLFSHYYGYTF
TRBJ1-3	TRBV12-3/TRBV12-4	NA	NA	TGTGCCAGCAGTTTAACGGTCTCGACCATATATTTT	CASSLTVSTIYF
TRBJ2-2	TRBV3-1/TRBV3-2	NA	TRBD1	TGTGCCAGCAGCCAACCGACAGGGGCAAACACCGGGGAGCTGTTTTTT	CASSQPTGANTGELFF
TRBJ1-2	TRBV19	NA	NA	TGTGCCAGTAGTGGGGACGGACCTAACTATGGCTACACCTTC	CASSGDGPNYGYTF
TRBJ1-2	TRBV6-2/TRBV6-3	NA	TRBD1	TGTGCCAGCAGTTCCGTTGGGACAGGGAAAGGCTACACCTTC	CASSSVGTGKGYTF
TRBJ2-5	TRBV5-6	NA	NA	TGTGCCAGCAGCCCCGGGTGGCAGGGCGGTGAGACCCAGTACTTC	CASSPGWQGGETQYF
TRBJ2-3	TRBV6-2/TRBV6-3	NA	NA	TGTGCCAGCAGTTACTCGAAGGGACGCACAGATACGCAGTATTTT	CASSYSKGRTDTQYF
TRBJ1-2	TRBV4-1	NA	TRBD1	TGCGCCAGCAGCCAAGCGCCAGGGGGTGGCTATGGCTACACCTTC	CASSQAPGGGYGYTF